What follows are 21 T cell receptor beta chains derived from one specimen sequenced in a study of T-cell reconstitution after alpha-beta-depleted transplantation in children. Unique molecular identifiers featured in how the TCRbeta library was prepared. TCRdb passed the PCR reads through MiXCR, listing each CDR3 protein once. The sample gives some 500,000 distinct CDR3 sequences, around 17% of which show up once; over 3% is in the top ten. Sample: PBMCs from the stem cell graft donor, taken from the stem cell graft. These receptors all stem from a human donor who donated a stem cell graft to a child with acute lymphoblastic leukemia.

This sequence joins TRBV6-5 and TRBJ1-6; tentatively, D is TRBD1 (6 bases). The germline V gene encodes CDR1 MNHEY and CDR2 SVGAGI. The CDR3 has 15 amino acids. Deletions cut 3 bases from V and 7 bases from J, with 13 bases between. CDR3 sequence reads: CASSYRTVDNSPLHF. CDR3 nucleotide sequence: TGTGCCAGCAGTTATCGGACAGTTGACAATTCACCCCTCCACTTT.

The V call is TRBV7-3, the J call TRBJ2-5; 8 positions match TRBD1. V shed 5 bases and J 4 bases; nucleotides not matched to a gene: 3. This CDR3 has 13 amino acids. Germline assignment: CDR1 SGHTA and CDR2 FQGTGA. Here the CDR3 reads CASSKDRGETQYF. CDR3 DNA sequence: TGTGCCAGCAGCAAAGACAGGGGAGAGACCCAGTACTTC.

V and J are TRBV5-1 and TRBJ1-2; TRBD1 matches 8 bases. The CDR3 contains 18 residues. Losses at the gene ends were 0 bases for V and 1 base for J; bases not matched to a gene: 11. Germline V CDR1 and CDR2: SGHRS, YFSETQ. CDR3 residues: CASSLAGTGPPINYGYTF. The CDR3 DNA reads TGCGCCAGCAGCTTGGCCGGGACAGGACCTCCAATTAACTATGGCTACACCTTC.

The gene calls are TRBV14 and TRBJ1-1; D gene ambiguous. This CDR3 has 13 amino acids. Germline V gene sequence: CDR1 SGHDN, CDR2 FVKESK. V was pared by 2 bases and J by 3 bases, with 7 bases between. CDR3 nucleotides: TGTGCCAGCAGCCAAAGCGACTACACTGAAGCTTTCTTT. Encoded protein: CASSQSDYTEAFF. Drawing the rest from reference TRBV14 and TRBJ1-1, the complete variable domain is EAGVTQFPSHSVIEKGQTVTLRCDPISGHDNLYWYRRVMGKEIKFLLHFVKESKQDESGMPNNRFLAERTGGTYSTLKVQPAELEDSGVYFCASSQSDYTEAFFGQGTRLTVV.

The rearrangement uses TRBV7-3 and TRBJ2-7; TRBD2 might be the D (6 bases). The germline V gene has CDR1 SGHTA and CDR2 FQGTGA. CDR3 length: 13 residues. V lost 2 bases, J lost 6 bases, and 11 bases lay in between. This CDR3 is CASSLYPEGEQYF. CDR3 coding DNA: TGTGCCAGCAGCTTATACCCGGAGGGCGAGCAGTACTTC.

The CDR3 loop reads CASSRSGTQETQYF. CDR3 DNA sequence: TGCGCCAGCAGCCGGAGCGGGACCCAAGAGACCCAGTACTTC. The V gene is TRBV5-1, the J gene TRBJ2-5, with 7 positions matching TRBD2. The CDR3 totals 14 residues. Germline V gene lookup returns CDR1 SGHRS and CDR2 YFSETQ. J lost 1 base, V lost 4 bases, and 4 bases had no gene match.

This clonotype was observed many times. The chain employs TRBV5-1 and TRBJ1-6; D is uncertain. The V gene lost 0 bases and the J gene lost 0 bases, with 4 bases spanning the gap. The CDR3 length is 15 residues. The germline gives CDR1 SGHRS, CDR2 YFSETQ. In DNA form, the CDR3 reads TGCGCCAGCAGCTTGGGGAGCTCCTATAATTCACCCCTCCACTTT. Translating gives CASSLGSSYNSPLHF.

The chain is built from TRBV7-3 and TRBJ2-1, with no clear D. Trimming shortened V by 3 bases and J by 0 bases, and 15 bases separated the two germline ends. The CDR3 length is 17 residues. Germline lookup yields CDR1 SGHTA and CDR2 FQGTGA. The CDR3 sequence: CASSFRLQSSSYNEQFF. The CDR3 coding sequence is TGTGCCAGCAGCTTCCGCTTACAGAGCAGCTCCTACAATGAGCAGTTCTTC.

The CDR3 loop is CASSYSSTGYLGNTIYF. In nucleotides, the CDR3 is TGTGCCAGCAGTTACTCTTCTACAGGGTATTTAGGGAACACCATATATTTT. The chain has TRBV6-5 and TRBJ1-3; a possible D gene is TRBD1 (6 bases). Trimming removed 0 bases at V and 7 bases at J, with 19 bases between. The germline CDR1 and CDR2 sequences are MNHEY and SVGAGI. The CDR3 extends over 17 amino acids.

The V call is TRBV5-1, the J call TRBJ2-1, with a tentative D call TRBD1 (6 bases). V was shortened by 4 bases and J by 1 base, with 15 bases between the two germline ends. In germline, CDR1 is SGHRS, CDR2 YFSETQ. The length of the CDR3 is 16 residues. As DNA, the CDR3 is TGCGCCAGCAGCCGCCCCGGGACAAAATCCTACAATGAGCAGTTCTTC. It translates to CASSRPGTKSYNEQFF.

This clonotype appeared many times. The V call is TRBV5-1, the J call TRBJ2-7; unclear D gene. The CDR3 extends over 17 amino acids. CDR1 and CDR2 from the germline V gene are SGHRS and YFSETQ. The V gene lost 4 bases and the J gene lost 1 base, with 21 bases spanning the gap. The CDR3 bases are TGCGCCAGCAGCGACACGAAAGGCTCCCGGAAGTCCTACGAGCAGTACTTC. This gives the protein CASSDTKGSRKSYEQYF.

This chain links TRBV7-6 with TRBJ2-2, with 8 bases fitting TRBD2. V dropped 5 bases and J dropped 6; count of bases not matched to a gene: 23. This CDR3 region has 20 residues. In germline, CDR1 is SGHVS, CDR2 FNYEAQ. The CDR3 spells CASSHSLAVPAGEISGELFF. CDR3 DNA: TGTGCCAGCAGCCACAGCTTGGCTGTTCCAGCGGGAGAGATCTCCGGGGAGCTGTTTTTT. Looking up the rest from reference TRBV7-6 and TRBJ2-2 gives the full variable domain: GAGVSQSPRYKVTKRGQDVALRCDPISGHVSLYWYRQALGQGPEFLTYFNYEAQQDKSGLPNDRFSAERPEGSISTLTIQRTEQRDSAMYRCASSHSLAVPAGEISGELFFGEGSRLTVL.

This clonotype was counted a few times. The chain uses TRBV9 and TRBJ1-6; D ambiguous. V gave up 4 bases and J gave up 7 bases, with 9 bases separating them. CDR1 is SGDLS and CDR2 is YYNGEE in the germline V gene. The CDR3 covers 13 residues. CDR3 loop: CASSPEVNSPLHF. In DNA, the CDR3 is TGTGCCAGCAGCCCCGAGGTCAATTCACCCCTCCACTTT.

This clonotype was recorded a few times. The CDR3 loop reads CSVEKRENTGELFF. The CDR3 coding sequence is TGCAGCGTTGAGAAGCGGGAGAACACCGGGGAGCTGTTTTTT. This sequence joins TRBV29-1 and TRBJ2-2, with 7 bases lining up with TRBD2. V lost 3 bases to trimming and J lost 1 base; unmatched junction nucleotides: 2. The CDR3 is made up of 14 amino acids. Germline V gene sequence: CDR1 SQVTM, CDR2 ANQGSEA.

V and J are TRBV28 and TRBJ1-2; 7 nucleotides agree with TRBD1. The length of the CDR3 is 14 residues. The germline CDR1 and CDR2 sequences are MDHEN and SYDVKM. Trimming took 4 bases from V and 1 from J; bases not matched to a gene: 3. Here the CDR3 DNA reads TGTGCCAGCAGTTGGGGACAGAGTAACTATGGCTACACCTTC. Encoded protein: CASSWGQSNYGYTF.

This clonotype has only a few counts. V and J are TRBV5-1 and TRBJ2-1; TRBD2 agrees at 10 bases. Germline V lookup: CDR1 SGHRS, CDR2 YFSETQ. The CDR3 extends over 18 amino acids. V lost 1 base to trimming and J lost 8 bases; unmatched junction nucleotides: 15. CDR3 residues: CASSLTTGIPSGSDEQFF. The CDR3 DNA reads TGCGCCAGCAGCTTGACAACCGGAATTCCTAGCGGGAGTGATGAGCAGTTCTTC.

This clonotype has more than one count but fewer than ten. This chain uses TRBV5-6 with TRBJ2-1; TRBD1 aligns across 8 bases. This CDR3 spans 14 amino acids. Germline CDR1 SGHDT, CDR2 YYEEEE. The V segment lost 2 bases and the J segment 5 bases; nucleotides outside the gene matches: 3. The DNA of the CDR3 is TGTGCCAGCAGCTTCGGGACAGGACACAATGAGCAGTTCTTC. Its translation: CASSFGTGHNEQFF.

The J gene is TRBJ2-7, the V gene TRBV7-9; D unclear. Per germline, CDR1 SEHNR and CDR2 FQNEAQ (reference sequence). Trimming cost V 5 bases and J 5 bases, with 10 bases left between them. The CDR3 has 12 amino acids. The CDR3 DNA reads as TGTGCCAGCAGCCTCACCAAGCACGAGCAGTACTTC. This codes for CASSLTKHEQYF.

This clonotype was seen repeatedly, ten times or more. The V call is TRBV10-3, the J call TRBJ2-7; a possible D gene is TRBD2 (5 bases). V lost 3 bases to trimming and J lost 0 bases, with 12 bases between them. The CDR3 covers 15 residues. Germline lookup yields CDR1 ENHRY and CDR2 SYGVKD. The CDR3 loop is CAISEVRDASYEQYF. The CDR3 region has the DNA TGTGCCATCAGTGAAGTTCGGGATGCCTCCTACGAGCAGTACTTC.

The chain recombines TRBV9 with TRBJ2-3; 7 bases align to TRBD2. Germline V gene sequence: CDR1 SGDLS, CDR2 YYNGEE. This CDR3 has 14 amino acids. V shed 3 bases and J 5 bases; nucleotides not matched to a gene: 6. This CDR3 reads CASSAWGREDTQYF. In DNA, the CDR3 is TGTGCCAGCAGCGCGTGGGGGAGGGAAGATACGCAGTATTTT.

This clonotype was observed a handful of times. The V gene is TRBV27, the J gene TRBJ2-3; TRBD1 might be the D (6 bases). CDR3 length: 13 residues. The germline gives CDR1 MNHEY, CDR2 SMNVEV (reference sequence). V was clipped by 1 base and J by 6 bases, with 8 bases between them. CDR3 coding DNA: TGTGCCAGCAGTTTATTGCAGGGGGATACGCAGTATTTT. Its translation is CASSLLQGDTQYF.